This paragraph covers one TCR beta chain sequence. This clonotype showed up just once. Its specific antigen is unknown. Since a far larger clone is one base different, this is likely a read error. The source of the sample is a study of low-dose radiotherapy and immunotherapy resistance in tumors (dated by TCRdb to between 2021 and 2022). Some background on the complete study: Patients in Cohort 1 were given 0.5 Gy per fraction every 2 weeks, and the prescribed total PTV dose was 6.5 Gy. Patients in Cohort 2 were given 1 Gy per fraction every two weeks, for a total of 13 Gy across 26 weeks. Patients were given nivolumab as a 240 mg flat dose every two weeks and ipilimumab at 1 mg/kg every six weeks, with both drugs delivered intravenously. Every two weeks, patients got intravenous cyclophosphamide at 200 mg/m2, given one day ahead of each radiation and immunotherapy administration. Starting on cycle 1 day 1, patients took 300 mg of aspirin by mouth once a day for four cycles. Trial participants were not randomized into treatment groups. Eight patients were included in the translational analysis, namely three from the first dose cohort plus the first five from the second dose cohort.

The time point label, read with the paper, signifies: after trial treatment. Sample treatment or condition, as interpreted from the label and publication: LDRT plus nivolumab, ipilimumab, low-dose cyclophosphamide and aspirin (RACIN trial). Donors were enrolled in RACIN, a single-arm phase I dose-escalation trial in which nivolumab, ipilimumab, aspirin, low-dose cyclophosphamide and low-dose radiotherapy were combined. To be eligible, a patient needed to have an advanced solid tumor that was TIL-negative. Instrument used: Illumina HiSeq 2500. To make first-strand cDNA, Superscript III was used along with a set of TRAV- and TRBV-specific primers so that both the TCRalpha and TCRbeta chains were covered. TCRs were amplified with Phusion for 15 to 25 PCR cycles using a constant-region primer together with the adapter attached to the V primers. Isolated mRNA was amplified with the MessageAmp II aRNA Amplification Kit, using a 16-hour in vitro transcription at 37°C. The Dynabeads mRNA DIRECT Purification Kit was used to isolate mRNA for TCR sequencing. Indexed Illumina adapters were added in a second Phusion PCR of roughly 25 cycles, and the PCR products were purified with AMPure XP beads. The authors processed their data as follows. Using custom Perl scripts, TCR sequences that encoded the same protein were pooled, out-of-frame sequences were dropped, and the abundance of each clonotype was calculated. TCR sequences supported by only a single read were excluded from analysis. The metrics used to describe the repertoires included Shannon entropy, Gini index, clonality, richness, and the frequency of TCRs shared between repertoires. Starting from the raw public reads, TCRdb applied fastp trimming at Q25, assembled clones with MiXCR and retained in-frame beta chains. Here each entry gathers all rows of one CDR3 protein and keeps the most common genes and DNA. TCRdb, not the original authors, processed these V and J calls. In all, the sample holds tens of thousands of distinct CDR3 sequences, and less than 25% of those were seen once. Roughly 12% of the sample rests with the top ten.

The origin of this receptor is a female donor with ovarian cancer. The sequences come from PBMCs, collected after low-dose radiotherapy plus immunotherapy.

The sequenced DNA is TGTGCCAGCAGCTTAGGCTTGGGAGGTAGGGCTCGCGAGCAGTTCTTC. Its translation is CASSLGLGGRAREQFF. The chain is encoded by TRBV7-8 joined to TRBJ2-1; TRBD2 might be the D gene, on 6 matching bases. Taken from cysteine to phenylalanine, the CDR3 has 16 residues. Just CDR3 DNA is preserved here, 48 bases in frame from base 1. Between the V and J ends, shortened by 1 base and 10 bases respectively, the junction contains 20 bases. In the germline V gene, CDR1 corresponds to SGHVS and CDR2 to FQNEAQ.